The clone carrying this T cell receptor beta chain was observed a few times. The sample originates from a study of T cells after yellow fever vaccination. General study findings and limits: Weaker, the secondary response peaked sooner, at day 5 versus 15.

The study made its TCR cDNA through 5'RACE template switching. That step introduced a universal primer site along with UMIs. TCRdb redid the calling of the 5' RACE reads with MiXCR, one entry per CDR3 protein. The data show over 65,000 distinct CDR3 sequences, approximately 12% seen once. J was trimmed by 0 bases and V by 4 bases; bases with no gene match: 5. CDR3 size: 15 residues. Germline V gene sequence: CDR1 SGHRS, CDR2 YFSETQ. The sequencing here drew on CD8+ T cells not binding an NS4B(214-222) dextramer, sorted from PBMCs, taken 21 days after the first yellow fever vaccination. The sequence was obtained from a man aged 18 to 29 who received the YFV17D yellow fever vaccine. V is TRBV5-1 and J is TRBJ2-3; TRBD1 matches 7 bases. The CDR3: CASSTGTASTDTQYF. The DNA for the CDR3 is TGCGCCAGCAGCACTGGGACAGCGAGCACAGATACGCAGTATTTT.